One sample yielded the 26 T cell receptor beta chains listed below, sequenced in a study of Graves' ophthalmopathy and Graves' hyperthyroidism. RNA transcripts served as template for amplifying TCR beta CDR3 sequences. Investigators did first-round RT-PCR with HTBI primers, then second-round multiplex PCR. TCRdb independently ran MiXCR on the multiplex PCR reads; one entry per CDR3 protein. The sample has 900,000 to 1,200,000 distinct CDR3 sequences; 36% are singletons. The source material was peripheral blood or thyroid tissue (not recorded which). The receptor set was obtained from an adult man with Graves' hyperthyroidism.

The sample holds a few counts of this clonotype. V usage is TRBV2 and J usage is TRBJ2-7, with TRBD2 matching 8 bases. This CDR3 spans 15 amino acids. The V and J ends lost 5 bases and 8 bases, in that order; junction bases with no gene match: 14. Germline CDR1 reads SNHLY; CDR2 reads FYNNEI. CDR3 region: CASSYDLSGSTKQYF. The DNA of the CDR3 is TGTGCCAGCAGTTACGATCTGAGCGGGAGTACTAAGCAGTACTTC. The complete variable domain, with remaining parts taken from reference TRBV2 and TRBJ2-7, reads EPEVTQTPSHQVTQMGQEVILRCVPISNHLYFYWYRQILGQKVEFLVSFYNNEISEKSEIFDDQFSVERPDGSNFTLKIRSTKLEDSAMYFCASSYDLSGSTKQYFGPGTRLTVT.

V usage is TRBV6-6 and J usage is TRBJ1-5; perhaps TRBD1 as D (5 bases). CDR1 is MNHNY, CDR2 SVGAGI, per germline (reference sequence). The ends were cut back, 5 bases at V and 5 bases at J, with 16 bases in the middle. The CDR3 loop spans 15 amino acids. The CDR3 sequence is CASSPGDRSDQPQHF. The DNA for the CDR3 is TGTGCCAGCAGTCCCGGCGACAGAAGCGATCAGCCCCAGCATTTT.

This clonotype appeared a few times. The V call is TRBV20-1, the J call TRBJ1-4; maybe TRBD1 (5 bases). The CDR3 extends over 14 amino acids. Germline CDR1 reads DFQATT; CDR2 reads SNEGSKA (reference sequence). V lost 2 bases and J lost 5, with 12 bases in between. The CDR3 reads CSARSRSGNEKLFF. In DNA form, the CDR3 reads TGCAGTGCTAGATCGCGCTCAGGGAATGAAAAACTGTTTTTT.

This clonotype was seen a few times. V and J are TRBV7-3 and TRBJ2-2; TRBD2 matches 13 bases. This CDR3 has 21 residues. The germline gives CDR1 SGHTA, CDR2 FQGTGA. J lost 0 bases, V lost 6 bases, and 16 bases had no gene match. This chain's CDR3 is CASRPPLLPGLAGTNTGELFF. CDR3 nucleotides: TGTGCCAGCAGGCCCCCCCTCCTACCGGGACTAGCGGGAACGAACACCGGGGAGCTGTTTTTT.

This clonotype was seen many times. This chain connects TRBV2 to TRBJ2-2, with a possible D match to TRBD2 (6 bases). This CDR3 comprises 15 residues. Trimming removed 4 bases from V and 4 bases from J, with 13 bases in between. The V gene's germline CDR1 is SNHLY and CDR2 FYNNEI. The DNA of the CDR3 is TGTGCCAGCAGTGGGAAGAGCGGGCCCACCGGGGAGCTGTTTTTT. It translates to CASSGKSGPTGELFF.

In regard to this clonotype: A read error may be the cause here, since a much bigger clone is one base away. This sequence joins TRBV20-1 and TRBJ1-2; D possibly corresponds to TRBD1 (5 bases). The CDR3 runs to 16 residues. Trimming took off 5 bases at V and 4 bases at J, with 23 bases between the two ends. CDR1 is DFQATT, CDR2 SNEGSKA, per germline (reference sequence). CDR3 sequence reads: CSASFLPRNGAYGYTF. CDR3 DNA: TGCAGTGCTTCGTTTCTCCCTCGGAACGGGGCCTATGGCTACACCTTC.

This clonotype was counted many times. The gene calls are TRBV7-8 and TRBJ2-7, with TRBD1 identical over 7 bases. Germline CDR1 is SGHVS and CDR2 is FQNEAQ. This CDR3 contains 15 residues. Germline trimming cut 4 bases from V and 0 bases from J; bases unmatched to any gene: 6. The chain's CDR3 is CASSSRQGSSYEQYF. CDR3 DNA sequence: TGTGCCAGCAGCTCCCGACAGGGCAGCTCCTACGAGCAGTACTTC.

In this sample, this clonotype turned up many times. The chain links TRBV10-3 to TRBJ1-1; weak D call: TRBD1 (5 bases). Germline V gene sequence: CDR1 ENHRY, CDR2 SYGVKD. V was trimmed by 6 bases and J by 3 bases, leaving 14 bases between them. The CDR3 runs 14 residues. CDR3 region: CAIRARDADTEAFF. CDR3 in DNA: TGTGCCATCAGGGCCAGGGACGCGGACACTGAAGCTTTCTTT.

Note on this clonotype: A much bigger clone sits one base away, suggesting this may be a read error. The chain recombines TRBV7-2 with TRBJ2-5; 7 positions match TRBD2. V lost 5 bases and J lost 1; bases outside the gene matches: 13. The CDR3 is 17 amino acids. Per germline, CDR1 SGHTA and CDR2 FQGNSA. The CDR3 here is CASSPTGLEAFQETQYF. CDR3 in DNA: TGTGCCAGCAGCCCTACAGGACTAGAGGCCTTCCAAGAGACCCAGTACTTC.

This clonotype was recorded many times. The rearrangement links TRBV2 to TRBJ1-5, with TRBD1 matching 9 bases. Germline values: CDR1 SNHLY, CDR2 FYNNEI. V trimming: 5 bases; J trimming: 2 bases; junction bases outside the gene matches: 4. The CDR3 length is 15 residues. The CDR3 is CASSRDRAGNQPQHF. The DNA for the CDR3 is TGTGCCAGCAGTCGGGACAGGGCTGGCAATCAGCCCCAGCATTTT.

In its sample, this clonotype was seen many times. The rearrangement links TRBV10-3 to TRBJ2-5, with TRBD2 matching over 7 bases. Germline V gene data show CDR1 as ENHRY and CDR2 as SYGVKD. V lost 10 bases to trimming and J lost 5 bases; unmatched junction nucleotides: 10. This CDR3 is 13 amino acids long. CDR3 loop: CATQPSGEETQYF. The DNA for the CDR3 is TGTGCCACCCAACCAAGCGGGGAGGAGACCCAGTACTTC.

The CDR3 DNA reads TGCAGCGTAGGACAGGGGCAGGGGACCGGGGAGCTGTTTTTT. Its translation is CSVGQGQGTGELFF. This chain joins TRBV29-1 and TRBJ2-2, with TRBD1 matching 9 bases. The V gene's germline CDR1 is SQVTM and CDR2 ANQGSEA. Trimming took 6 bases from V and 5 from J; bases not matched to a gene: 7. The CDR3 consists of 14 residues.

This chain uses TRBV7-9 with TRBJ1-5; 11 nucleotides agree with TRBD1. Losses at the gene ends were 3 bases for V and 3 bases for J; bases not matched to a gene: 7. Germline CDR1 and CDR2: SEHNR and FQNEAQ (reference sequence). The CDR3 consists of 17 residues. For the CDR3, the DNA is TGTGCCAGCAGCTTGGGGGGGACAGGGGGAAACAATCAGCCCCAGCATTTT. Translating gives CASSLGGTGGNNQPQHF.

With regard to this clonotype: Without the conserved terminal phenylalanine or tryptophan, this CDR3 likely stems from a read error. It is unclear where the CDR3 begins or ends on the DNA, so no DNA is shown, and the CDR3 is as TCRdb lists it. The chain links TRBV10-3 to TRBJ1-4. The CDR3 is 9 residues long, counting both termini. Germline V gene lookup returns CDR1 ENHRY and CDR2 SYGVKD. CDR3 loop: CAISESGSE.

CDR3 nucleotides: TGCAGTGCTCCTGATGGACAGCTAGACACTGAAGCTTTCTTT. This gives the protein CSAPDGQLDTEAFF. This chain joins TRBV20-1 and TRBJ1-1; D possibly corresponds to TRBD1 (6 bases). Looked up from germline, CDR1 is DFQATT and CDR2 is SNEGSKA (reference sequence). Trimming shortened V by 5 bases and J by 3 bases, and 16 bases separated the two germline ends. The CDR3 is 14 residues long.

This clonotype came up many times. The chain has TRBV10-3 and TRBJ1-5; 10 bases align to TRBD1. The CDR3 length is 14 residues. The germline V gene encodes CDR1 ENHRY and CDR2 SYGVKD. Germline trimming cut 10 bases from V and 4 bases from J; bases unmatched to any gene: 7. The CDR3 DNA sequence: TGTGCCACGACCCCGGGACAGGGGAATCAGCCCCAGCATTTT. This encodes CATTPGQGNQPQHF.

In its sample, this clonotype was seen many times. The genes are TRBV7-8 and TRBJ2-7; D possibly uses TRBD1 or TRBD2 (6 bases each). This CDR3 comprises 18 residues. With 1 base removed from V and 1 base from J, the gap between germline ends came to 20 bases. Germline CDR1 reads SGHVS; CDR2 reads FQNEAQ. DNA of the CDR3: TGTGCCAGCAGCTTAGGTCCCCCGGTGCGGAGGGGGTCCTACGAGCAGTACTTC. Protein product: CASSLGPPVRRGSYEQYF.

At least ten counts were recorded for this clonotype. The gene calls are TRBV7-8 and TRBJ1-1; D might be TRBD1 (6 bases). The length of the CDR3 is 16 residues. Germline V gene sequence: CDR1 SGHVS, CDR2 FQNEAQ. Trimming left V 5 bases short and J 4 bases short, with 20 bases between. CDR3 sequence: CASSPRPQGPFTEAFF. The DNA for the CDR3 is TGTGCCAGCAGCCCGCGACCACAGGGCCCCTTCACTGAAGCTTTCTTT.

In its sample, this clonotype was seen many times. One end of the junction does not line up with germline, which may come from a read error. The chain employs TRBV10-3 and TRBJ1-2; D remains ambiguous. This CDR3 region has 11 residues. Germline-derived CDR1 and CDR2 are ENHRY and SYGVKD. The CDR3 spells CASSEPVGYTF. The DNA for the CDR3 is TGTGCCAGCAGTGAGCCGGTGGGCTACACCTTC.

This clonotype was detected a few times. CDR3 DNA sequence: TGTGCCAGCAGTGAGGGACAGCCCCCCAATGAAAAACTGTTTTTT. This gives the protein CASSEGQPPNEKLFF. V is TRBV6-5 and J is TRBJ1-4, with 7 bases aligning to TRBD1. CDR3 length equals 15 residues. The V segment lost 5 bases and the J segment 5 bases; nucleotides outside the gene matches: 8. The germline CDR1 and CDR2 sequences are MNHEY and SVGAGI.

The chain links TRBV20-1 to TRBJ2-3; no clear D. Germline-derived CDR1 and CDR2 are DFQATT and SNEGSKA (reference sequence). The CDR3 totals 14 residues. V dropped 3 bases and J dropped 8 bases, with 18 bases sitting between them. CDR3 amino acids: CSASVAGRFATQYF. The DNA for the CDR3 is TGCAGTGCTAGTGTTGCTGGGCGATTTGCTACGCAGTATTTT.

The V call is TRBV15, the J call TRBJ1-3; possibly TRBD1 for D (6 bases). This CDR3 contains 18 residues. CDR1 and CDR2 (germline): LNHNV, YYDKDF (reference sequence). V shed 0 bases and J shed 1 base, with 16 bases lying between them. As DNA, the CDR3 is TGTGCCACCAGCAGAGACCTCGGAAGAGACAGGTCTGGAAACACCATATATTTT. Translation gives CATSRDLGRDRSGNTIYF.

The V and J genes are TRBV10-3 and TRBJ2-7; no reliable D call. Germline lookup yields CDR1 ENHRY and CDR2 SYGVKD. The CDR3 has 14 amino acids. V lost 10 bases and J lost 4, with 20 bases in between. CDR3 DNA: TGTGCCAGCAGCGTCAGACAAGCGAATTACGAGCAGTACTTC. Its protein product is CASSVRQANYEQYF.

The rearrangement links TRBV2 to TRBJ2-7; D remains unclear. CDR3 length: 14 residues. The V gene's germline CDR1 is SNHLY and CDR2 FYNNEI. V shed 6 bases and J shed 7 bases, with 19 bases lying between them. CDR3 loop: CASRTPTRAGEQYF. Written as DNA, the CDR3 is TGTGCCAGCAGAACACCTACAAGAGCAGGAGAGCAGTACTTC.

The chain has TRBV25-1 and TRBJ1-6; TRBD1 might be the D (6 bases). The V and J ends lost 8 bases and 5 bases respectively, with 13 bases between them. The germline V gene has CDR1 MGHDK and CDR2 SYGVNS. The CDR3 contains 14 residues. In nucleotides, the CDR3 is TGTGCCAGCGTTGGTGAGGGGGATAATTCACCCCTCCACTTT. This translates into CASVGEGDNSPLHF.

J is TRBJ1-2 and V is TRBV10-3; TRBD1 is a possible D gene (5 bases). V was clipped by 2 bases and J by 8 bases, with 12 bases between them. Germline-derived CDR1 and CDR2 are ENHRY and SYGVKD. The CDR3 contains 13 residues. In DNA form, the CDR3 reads TGTGCCATCAGTGAGAGAGGGGCGGGAGGCTACACCTTC. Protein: CAISERGAGGYTF.